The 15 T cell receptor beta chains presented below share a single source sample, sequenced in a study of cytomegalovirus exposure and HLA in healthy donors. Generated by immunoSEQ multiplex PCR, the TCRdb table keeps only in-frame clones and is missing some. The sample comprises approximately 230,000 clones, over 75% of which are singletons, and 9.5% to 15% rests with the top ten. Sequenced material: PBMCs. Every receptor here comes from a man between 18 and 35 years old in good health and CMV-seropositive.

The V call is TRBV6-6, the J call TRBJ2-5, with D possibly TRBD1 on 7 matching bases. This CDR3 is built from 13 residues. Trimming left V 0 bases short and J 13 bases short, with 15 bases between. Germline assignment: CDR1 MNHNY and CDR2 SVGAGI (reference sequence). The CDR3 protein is CASSYSPTQGGYF. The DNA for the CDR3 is TGTGCCAGCAGTTACTCTCCCACCCAGGGGGGGTACTTC.

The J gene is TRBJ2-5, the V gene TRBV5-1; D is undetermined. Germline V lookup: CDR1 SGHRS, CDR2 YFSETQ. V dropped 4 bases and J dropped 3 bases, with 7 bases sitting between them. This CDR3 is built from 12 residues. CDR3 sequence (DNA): TGCGCCAGCAGCGTACAAGAAGAGACCCAGTACTTC. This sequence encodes CASSVQEETQYF.

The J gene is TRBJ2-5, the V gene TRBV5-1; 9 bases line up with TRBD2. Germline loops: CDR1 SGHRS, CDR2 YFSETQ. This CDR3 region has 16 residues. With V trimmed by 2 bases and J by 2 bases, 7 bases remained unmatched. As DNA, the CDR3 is TGCGCCAGCAGCTTAAGACTAGCGGTGACTCAAGAGACCCAGTACTTC. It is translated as CASSLRLAVTQETQYF.

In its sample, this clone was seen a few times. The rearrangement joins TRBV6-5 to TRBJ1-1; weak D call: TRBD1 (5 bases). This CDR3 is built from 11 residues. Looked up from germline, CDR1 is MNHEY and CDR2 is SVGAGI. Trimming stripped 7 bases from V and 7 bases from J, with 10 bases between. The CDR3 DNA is TGTGCCAGCACTCGAGACAGTGAAGCTTTCTTT. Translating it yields CASTRDSEAFF.

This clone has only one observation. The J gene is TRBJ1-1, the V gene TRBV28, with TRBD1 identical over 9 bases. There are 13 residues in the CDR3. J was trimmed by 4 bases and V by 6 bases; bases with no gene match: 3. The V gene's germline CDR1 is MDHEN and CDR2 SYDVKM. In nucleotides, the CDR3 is TGTGCCAGCAGCAAACAGGGGGCCACTGAAGCTTTCTTT. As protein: CASSKQGATEAFF.

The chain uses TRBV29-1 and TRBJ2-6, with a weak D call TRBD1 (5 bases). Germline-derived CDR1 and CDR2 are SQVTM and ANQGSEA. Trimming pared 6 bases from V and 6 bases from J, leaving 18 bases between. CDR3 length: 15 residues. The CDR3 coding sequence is TGCAGCGTAGCCGACAGTATGGTTGCGGCCAACGTCCTGACTTTC. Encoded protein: CSVADSMVAANVLTF.

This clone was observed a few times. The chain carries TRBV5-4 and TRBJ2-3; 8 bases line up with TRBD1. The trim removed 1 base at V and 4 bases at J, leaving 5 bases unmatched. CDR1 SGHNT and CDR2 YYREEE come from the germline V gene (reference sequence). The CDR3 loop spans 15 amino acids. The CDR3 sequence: CASSLMTGVPDTQYF. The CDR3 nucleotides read TGTGCCAGCAGCTTGATGACAGGGGTGCCAGATACGCAGTATTTT.

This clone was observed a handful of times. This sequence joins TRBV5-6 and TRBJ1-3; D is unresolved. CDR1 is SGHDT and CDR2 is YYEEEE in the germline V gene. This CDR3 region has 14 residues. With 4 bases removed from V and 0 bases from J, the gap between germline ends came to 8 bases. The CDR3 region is CASSRASSGNTIYF. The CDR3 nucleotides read TGTGCCAGCAGCCGGGCTAGCTCTGGAAACACCATATATTTT. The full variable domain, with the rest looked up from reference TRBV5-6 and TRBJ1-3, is DAGVTQSPTHLIKTRGQQVTLRCSPKSGHDTVSWYQQALGQGPQFIFQYYEEEERQRGNFPDRFSGHQFPNYSSELNVNALLLGDSALYLCASSRASSGNTIYFGEGSWLTVV.

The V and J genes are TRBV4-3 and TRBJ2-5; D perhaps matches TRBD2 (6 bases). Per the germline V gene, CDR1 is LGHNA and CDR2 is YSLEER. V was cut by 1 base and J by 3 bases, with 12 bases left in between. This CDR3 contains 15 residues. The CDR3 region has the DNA TGCGCCAGCAGCCAAGGGTCGGGACTGGAAGAGACCCAGTACTTC. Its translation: CASSQGSGLEETQYF.

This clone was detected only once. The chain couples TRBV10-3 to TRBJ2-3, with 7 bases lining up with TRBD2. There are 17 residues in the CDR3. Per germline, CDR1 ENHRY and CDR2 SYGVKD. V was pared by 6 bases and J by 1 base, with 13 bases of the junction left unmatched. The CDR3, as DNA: TGTGCCATCAGAGGGACCTTGGCGGGAGCCCGCACAGATACGCAGTATTTT. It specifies CAIRGTLAGARTDTQYF.

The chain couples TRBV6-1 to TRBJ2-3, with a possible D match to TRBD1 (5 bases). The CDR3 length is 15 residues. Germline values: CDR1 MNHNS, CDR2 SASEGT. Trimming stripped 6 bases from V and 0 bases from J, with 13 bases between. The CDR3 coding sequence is TGTGCCAGCAGACGACAGCTGATTAGCACAGATACGCAGTATTTT. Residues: CASRRQLISTDTQYF.

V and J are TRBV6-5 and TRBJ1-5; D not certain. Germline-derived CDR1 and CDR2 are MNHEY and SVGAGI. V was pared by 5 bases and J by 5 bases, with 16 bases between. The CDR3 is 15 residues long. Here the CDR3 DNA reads TGTGCCAGCAGTCTCCTCGGGCAATCCGATCAGCCCCAGCATTTT. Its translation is CASSLLGQSDQPQHF.

The CDR3 here is CASRPFGAGVREQYF. The CDR3 DNA is TGTGCCAGCAGACCCTTTGGAGCGGGAGTACGAGAGCAGTACTTC. The chain is built from TRBV27 and TRBJ2-7; 8 bases agree with TRBD2. The ends lost 6 bases at V and 7 bases at J; junction bases unmatched: 14. This CDR3 is built from 15 residues. From germline, CDR1 is MNHEY and CDR2 SMNVEV (reference sequence).

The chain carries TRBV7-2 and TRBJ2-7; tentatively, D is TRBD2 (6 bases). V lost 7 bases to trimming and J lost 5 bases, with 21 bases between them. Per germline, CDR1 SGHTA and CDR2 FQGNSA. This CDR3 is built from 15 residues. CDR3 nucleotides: TGTGCCAGCACTCCGCGGCGGGGCTTCCTGGACGAGCAGTACTTC. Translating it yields CASTPRRGFLDEQYF.

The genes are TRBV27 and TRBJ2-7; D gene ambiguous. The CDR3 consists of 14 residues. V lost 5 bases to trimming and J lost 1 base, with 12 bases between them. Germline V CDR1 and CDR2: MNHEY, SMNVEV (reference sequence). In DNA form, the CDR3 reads TGTGCCAGCAGTCCCATCGGGCCTTCCTACGAGCAGTACTTC. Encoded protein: CASSPIGPSYEQYF.